This TCR beta chain stems from a study of blood T cell repertoires in COVID-19. On the study more broadly: PBMCs, B-cell-depleted T cells, or T cells were the source of the cDNA or gDNA that made up the material.

The CDR3 is 14 residues long. Germline-derived CDR1 and CDR2 are MNHEY and SVGAGI. Trimming pared 2 bases from V and 6 bases from J, leaving 10 bases between. This study enrolled people aged about 18 to 90 from about 24 US geographic areas. Profiling relied on immunoSEQ multiplex PCR, and the TCRdb table lists in-frame clones only, not all of them. The sample records under 350,000 clones, roughly nine tenths being singletons. The clonotype comes from a woman aged 18 to 35 who had recovered from COVID-19. The source material was PBMCs or T cells enriched from blood (not recorded which). The chain carries TRBV6-5 and TRBJ2-2; D possibly corresponds to TRBD2 (5 bases). The CDR3 protein is CASSYPPSSGELFF. The CDR3 coding sequence is TGTGCCAGCAGTTACCCCCCTAGCTCCGGGGAGCTGTTTTTT.